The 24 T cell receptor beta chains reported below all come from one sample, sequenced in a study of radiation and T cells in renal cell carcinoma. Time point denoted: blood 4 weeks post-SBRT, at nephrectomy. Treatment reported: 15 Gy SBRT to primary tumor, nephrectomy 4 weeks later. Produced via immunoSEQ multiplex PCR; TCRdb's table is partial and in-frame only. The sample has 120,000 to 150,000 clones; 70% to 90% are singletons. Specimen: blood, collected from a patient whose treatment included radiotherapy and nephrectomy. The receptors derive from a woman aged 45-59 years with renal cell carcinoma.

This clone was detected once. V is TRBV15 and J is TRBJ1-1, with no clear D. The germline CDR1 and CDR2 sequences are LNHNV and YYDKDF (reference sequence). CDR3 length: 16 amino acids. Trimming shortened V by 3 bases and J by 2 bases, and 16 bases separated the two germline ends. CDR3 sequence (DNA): TGTGCCACCAGCAGTTTTATGATAGGGCGCAACACTGAAGCTTTCTTT. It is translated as CATSSFMIGRNTEAFF. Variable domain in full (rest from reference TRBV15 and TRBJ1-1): DAMVIQNPRYQVTQFGKPVTLSCSQTLNHNVMYWYQQKSSQAPKLLFHYYDKDFNNEADTPDNFQSRRPNTSFCFLDIRSPGLGDTAMYLCATSSFMIGRNTEAFFGQGTRLTVV.

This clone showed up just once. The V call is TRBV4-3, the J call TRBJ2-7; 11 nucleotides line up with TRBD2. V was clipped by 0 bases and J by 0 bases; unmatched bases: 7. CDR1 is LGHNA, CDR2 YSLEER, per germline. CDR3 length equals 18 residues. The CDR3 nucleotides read TGCGCCAGCAGCCAAGAGGGTAGCGGGGGGGCCGGCTCCTACGAGCAGTACTTC. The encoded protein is CASSQEGSGGAGSYEQYF.

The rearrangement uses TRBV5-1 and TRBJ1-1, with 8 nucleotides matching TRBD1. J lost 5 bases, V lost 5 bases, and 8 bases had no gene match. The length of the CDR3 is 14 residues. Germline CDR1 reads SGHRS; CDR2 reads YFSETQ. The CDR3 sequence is CASRPTGEGTEAFF. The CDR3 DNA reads TGCGCCAGCAGACCGACAGGGGAGGGGACTGAAGCTTTCTTT.

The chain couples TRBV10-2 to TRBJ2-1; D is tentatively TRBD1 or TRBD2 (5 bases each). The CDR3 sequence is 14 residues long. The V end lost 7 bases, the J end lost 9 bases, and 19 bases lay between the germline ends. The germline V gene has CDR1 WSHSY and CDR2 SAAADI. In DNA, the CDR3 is TGCGCCAGCACTTCCGGGACCTACCTTGGTGAGCAGTTCTTC. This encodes CASTSGTYLGEQFF.

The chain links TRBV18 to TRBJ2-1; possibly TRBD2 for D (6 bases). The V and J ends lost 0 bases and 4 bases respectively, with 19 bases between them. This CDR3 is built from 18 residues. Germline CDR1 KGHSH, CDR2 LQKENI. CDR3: CASSPPVSSGWMYNEQFF. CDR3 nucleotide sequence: TGTGCCAGCTCACCACCGGTAAGCAGCGGGTGGATGTACAATGAGCAGTTCTTC.

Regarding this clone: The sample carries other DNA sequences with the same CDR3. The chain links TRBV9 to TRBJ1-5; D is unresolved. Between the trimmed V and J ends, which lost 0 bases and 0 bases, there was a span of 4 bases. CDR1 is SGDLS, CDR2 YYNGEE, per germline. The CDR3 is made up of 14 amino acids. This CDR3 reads CASSVDGSNQPQHF. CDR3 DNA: TGTGCCAGCAGCGTAGACGGTAGCAATCAGCCCCAGCATTTT. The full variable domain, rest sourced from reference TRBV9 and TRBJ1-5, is DSGVTQTPKHLITATGQRVTLRCSPRSGDLSVYWYQQSLDQGLQFLIQYYNGEERAKGNILERFSAQQFPDLHSELNLSSLELGDSALYFCASSVDGSNQPQHFGDGTRLSIL.

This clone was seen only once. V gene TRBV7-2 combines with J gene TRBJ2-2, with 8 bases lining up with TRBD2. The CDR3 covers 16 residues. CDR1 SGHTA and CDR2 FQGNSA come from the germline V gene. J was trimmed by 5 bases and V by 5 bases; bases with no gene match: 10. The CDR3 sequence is CASSPLRAGVTGELFF. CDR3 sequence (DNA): TGTGCCAGCAGCCCGCTTCGAGCGGGGGTTACCGGGGAGCTGTTTTTT.

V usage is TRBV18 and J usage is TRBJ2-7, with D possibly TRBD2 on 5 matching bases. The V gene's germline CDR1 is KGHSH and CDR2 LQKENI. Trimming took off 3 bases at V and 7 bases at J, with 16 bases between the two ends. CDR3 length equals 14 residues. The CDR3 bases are TGTGCCAGCTCACCCCGTTTAGATCGGGGTGAGCAGTACTTC. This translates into CASSPRLDRGEQYF.

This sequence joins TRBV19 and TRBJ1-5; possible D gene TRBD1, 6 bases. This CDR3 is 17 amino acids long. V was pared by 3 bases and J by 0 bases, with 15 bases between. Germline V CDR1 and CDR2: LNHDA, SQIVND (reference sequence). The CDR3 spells CASSIGQILYSNQPQHF. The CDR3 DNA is TGTGCCAGTAGTATTGGACAGATTCTTTATAGCAATCAGCCCCAGCATTTT.

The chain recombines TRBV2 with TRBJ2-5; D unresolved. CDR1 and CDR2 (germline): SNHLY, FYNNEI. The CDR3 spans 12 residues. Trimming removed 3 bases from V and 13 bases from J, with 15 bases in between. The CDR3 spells CASSDVNPHRYF. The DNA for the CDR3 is TGTGCCAGCAGTGATGTCAACCCACATCGGTACTTC.

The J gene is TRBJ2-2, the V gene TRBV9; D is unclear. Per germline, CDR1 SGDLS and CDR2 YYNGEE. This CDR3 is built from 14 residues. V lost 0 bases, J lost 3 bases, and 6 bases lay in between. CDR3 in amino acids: CASSVGGYTGELFF. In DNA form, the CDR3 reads TGTGCCAGCAGCGTAGGCGGTTACACCGGGGAGCTGTTTTTT.

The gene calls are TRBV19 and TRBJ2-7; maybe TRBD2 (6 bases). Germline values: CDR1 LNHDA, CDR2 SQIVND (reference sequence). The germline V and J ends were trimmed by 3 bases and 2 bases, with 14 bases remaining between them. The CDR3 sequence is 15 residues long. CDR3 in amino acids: CASSIGPGAAYEQYF. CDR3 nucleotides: TGTGCCAGTAGTATCGGCCCGGGAGCTGCCTACGAGCAGTACTTC.

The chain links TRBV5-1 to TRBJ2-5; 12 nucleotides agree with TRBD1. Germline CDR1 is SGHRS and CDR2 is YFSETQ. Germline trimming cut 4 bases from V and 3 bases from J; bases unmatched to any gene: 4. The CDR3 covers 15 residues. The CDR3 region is CASSPGTGGEETQYF. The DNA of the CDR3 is TGCGCCAGCAGCCCAGGGACAGGGGGCGAAGAGACCCAGTACTTC.

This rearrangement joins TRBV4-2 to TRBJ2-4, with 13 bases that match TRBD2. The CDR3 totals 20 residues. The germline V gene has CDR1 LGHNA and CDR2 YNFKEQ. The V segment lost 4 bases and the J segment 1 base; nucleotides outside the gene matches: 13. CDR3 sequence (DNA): TGTGCCAGCAGCCCAACTAGGACTAGCGGGAGAGGAAAGGCCAAAAACATTCAGTACTTC. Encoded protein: CASSPTRTSGRGKAKNIQYF.

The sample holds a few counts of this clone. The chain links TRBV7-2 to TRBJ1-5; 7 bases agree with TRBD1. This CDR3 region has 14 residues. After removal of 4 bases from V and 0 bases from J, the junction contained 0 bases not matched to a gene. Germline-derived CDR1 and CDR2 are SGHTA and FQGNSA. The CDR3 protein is CASSSGGSNQPQHF. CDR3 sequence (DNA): TGTGCCAGCAGCTCAGGGGGTAGCAATCAGCCCCAGCATTTT.

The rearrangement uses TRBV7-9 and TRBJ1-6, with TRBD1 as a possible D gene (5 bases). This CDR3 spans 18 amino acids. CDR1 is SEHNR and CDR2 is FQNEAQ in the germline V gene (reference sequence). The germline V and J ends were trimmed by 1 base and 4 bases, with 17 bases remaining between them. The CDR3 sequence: CASSLGKGIVRYNSPLHF. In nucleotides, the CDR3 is TGTGCCAGCAGCTTAGGAAAGGGGATCGTCCGGTATAATTCACCCCTCCACTTT.

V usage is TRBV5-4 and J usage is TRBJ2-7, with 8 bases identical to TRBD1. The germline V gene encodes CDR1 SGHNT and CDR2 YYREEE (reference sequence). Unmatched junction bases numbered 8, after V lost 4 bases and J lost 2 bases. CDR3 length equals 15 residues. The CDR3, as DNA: TGTGCCAGCAGCGAGATTGACAGGGGACCCTACGAGCAGTACTTC. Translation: CASSEIDRGPYEQYF.

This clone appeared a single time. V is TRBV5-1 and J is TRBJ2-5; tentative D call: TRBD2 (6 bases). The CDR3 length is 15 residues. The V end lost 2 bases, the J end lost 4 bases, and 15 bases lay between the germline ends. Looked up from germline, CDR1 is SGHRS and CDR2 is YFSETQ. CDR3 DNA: TGCGCCAGCAGCTTCCTCGGGAGTACAGGAGAGACCCAGTACTTC. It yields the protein CASSFLGSTGETQYF.

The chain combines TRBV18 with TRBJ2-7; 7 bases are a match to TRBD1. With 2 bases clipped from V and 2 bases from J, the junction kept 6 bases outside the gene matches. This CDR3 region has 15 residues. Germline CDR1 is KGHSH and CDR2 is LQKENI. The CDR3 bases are TGTGCCAGCTCACCATTTGGGACAGACCCCTACGAGCAGTACTTC. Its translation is CASSPFGTDPYEQYF. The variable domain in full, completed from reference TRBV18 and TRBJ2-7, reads NAGVMQNPRHLVRRRGQEARLRCSPMKGHSHVYWYRQLPEEGLKFMVYLQKENIIDESGMPKERFSAEFPKEGPSILRIQQVVRGDSAAYFCASSPFGTDPYEQYFGPGTRLTVT.

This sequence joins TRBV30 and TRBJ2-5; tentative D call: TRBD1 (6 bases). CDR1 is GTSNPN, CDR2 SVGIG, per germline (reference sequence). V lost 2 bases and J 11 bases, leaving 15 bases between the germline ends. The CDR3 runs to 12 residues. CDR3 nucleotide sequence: TGTGCCTGGAGTCCTGACAGGAGTGAGCAGTACTTC. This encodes CAWSPDRSEQYF.

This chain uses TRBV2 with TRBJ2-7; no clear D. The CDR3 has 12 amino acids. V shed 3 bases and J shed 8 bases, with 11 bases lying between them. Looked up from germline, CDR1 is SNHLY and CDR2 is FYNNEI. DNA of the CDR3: TGTGCCAGCAGTGACCTATCGGTAAAGCAGTACTTC. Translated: CASSDLSVKQYF. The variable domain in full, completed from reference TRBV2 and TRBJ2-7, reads EPEVTQTPSHQVTQMGQEVILRCVPISNHLYFYWYRQILGQKVEFLVSFYNNEISEKSEIFDDQFSVERPDGSNFTLKIRSTKLEDSAMYFCASSDLSVKQYFGPGTRLTVT.

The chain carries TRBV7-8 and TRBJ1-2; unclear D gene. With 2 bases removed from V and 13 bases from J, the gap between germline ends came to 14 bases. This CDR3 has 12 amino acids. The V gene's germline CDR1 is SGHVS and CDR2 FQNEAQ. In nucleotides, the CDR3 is TGTGCCAGCAGCTTATTAACGGCGTTTGTCACCTTC. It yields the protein CASSLLTAFVTF.

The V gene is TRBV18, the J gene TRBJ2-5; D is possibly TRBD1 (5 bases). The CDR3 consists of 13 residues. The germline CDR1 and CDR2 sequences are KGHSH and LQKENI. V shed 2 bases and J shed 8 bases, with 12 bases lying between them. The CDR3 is CASSPTTVGTQYF. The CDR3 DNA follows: TGTGCCAGCTCACCAACGACAGTTGGCACCCAGTACTTC.

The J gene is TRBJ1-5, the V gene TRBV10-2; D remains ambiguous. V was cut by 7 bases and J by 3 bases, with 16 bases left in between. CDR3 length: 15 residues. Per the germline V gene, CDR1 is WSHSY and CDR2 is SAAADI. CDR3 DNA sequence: TGCGCCAGCACCTTCCCCGGGGTAAACAATCAGCCCCAGCATTTT. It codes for CASTFPGVNNQPQHF.